The entry below describes one TCR beta chain. The antigen is undetermined. The data originate from a study of T cell repertoires in cytomegalovirus infection. Study context: It was the public TCR beta signatures that indicated both CMV infection and matching HLA type.

Germline assignment: CDR1 MNHEY and CDR2 SMNVEV (reference sequence). Trimming cost V 6 bases and J 4 bases, with 7 bases left between them. The CDR3 extends over 12 amino acids. Findings of the study overall: Of the TCR beta families, the public ones yielded a cumulative frequency that identified carriers of CMV plus the relevant HLA. Clonotypes of TCR beta that were HLA-C-restricted and CMV-specific dominated the ex vivo response.

From the reads, TCRdb called clonotypes with MiXCR, one entry per CDR3 protein. The table records fewer than 55,000 distinct CDR3 sequences, roughly a fifth of them present only once. The J gene is TRBJ2-1, the V gene TRBV27; D ambiguous. Sequencing was performed on CD8+ T cells from cultured PBMCs, taken from culture after CMV antigen stimulation. This TCR was recovered from a human donor in good health (CMV status not recorded). Some clones in this sample may be carry-over from other donors' samples. The CDR3 DNA sequence: TGTGCCAGCAGGGAGAATTACAATGAGCAGTTCTTC. This translates into CASRENYNEQFF.